This T cell receptor beta chain was observed in a study of T cells in Graves' hyperthyroidism and ophthalmopathy. Regions amplified from RNA transcripts were the TCR beta CDR3 regions. TCR CDR3 regions were first amplified by RT-PCR with HTBI primers. TCRdb analysed the multiplex PCR reads with MiXCR anew, one entry per CDR3 protein. There are over 350,000 distinct CDR3 sequences in the sample; roughly 15% occur only once, and roughly 13% lies in the top ten. Under 3 months was the duration of disease in ophthalmopathy patients, who also had a Clinical Activity Score of at least 3 and a NOSPECS grade of at least 4. Orbital computed tomography, thyroid ultrasound, serum thyroxine and TRAb, and clinical symptoms together informed the diagnoses. V lost 6 bases to trimming and J lost 6 bases, with 12 bases between them. This CDR3 is built from 13 residues. Looked up from germline, CDR1 is KGHSH and CDR2 is LQKENI.

Ten or more counts support this clonotype. Its antigen remains unknown. Whole-study results and caveats: Ophthalmopathy onset followed model prediction by a median roughly 6 months.

The chain combines TRBV18 with TRBJ2-1, with no clear D. The sequenced sample was blood. The TCR sequence derives from a man between 18 and 29 years old with Graves' ophthalmopathy. Here the CDR3 reads CASSQVRANEQFF. The CDR3 DNA is TGTGCCAGCTCCCAGGTTAGGGCCAATGAGCAGTTCTTC.